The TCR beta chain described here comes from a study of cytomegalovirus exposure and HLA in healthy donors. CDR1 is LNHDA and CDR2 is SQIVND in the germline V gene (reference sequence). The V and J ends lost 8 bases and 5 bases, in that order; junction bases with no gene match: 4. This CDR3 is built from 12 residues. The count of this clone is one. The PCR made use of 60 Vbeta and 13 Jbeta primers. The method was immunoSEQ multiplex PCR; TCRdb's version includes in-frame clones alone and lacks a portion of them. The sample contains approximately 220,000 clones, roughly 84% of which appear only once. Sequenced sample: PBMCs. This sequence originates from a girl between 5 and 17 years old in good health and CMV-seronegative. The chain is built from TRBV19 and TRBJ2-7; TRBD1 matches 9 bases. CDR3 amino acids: CASGTGFDEQYF. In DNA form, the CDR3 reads TGTGCCAGTGGGACAGGGTTTGACGAGCAGTACTTC.